Listed below are T cell receptor beta chains from one sample, sequenced in a study of cytomegalovirus exposure and HLA in healthy donors. TCRdb's table, derived via immunoSEQ multiplex PCR, lists solely in-frame clones and lacks some. The sample has tens of thousands of clones, roughly 80% seen once. The material sequenced was PBMCs. The receptors derive from a young man in good health and CMV-seronegative. CDR3s include the opening cysteine and the closing phenylalanine or tryptophan. The D gene is left open where the match is weak. The size field is filled for only some rows; it gives once, few, many or a size class.

TRBJ2-7 | NA | TRBV5-1 | TRBD1 | CASRGTGLSYEQYF | TGCGCCAGCAGGGGGACAGGCCTCTCCTACGAGCAGTACTTC
TRBJ2-2 | few | TRBV27 | NA | CASSGGVLTGELFF | TGTGCCAGCAGCGGGGGTGTCCTCACCGGGGAGCTGTTTTTT
TRBJ2-7 | few | TRBV27 | TRBD1 | CASRRTGIGYEQYF | TGTGCCAGCAGGAGGACAGGGATTGGGTACGAGCAGTACTTC
TRBJ1-5 | NA | TRBV28 | NA | CASSFRGQPTQPQHF | TGTGCCAGCAGTTTTAGGGGACAACCGACGCAGCCCCAGCATTTT
TRBJ2-7 | NA | TRBV4-2 | NA | CASSQDGRGYLSYEQYF | TGTGCCAGCAGCCAAGATGGCAGAGGATACCTCTCCTACGAGCAGTACTTC
TRBJ2-7 | NA | TRBV5-1 | TRBD1 | CASSADRGDYEQYF | TGCGCCAGCAGCGCGGACAGGGGCGACTACGAGCAGTACTTC
TRBJ1-1 | NA | TRBV7-9 | TRBD1 | CASSSRNRGSTEAFF | TGTGCCAGCAGCTCGAGGAACAGGGGGTCCACTGAAGCTTTCTTT
TRBJ1-1 | NA | TRBV10-2 | NA | CASTTLSGTEAFF | TGCGCCAGTACGACACTGAGTGGAACTGAAGCTTTCTTT
TRBJ2-3 | NA | TRBV2 | TRBD2 | CASREDTGTSLRTQYF | TGTGCCAGCAGAGAAGACACCGGGACTAGCCTCCGTACGCAGTATTTT
TRBJ1-2 | NA | TRBV7-9 | TRBD1 | CASSLAPFRGLGYGYTF | TGTGCCAGCAGCTTAGCCCCCTTCAGGGGGCTGGGCTATGGCTACACCTTC
TRBJ2-1 | NA | TRBV7-7 | TRBD2 | CASSAFAGGSYNEQFF | TGTGCCAGCAGCGCGTTCGCGGGGGGCTCCTACAATGAGCAGTTCTTC
TRBJ1-1 | NA | TRBV7-9 | NA | CASSSRWMNTEAFF | TGTGCCAGCAGCTCCAGGTGGATGAACACTGAAGCTTTCTTT
TRBJ1-5 | few | TRBV28 | NA | CASLVQGGSNQPQHF | TGTGCCAGCTTGGTACAGGGCGGTAGCAATCAGCCCCAGCATTTT
TRBJ2-3 | NA | TRBV28 | TRBD2 | CASSSGLAGETDTQYF | TGTGCCAGCAGTTCCGGACTAGCGGGAGAGACAGATACGCAGTATTTT